These 20 T cell receptor beta chains originate from one sample sequenced in a study of cytomegalovirus exposure and HLA in healthy donors. PCR employed 60 Vbeta and 13 Jbeta primers. Repertoires were generated with immunoSEQ multiplex PCR, while TCRdb's copy carries only in-frame clones and drops some. The profile shows 90,000 to 150,000 clones, 70% to 80% of them singletons. Sequenced material: PBMCs. Receptor source: a man aged 45-60 years in good health and CMV-seropositive.

The chain has TRBV11-2 and TRBJ2-1; D is unresolved. The length of the CDR3 is 14 residues. Deletions cut 7 bases from V and 8 bases from J, with 18 bases between. Germline values: CDR1 SGHAT, CDR2 FQNNGV. CDR3 loop: CASTPGPALDEQFF. CDR3 DNA sequence: TGTGCCAGCACCCCTGGCCCTGCCTTGGATGAGCAGTTCTTC.

The chain links TRBV7-6 to TRBJ2-5, with D possibly being TRBD2 (6 bases). CDR3 length: 15 residues. Between the trimmed V and J ends, which lost 4 bases and 5 bases, there was a span of 17 bases. Germline-derived CDR1 and CDR2 are SGHVS and FNYEAQ. The CDR3 sequence: CASSSDAGTGETQYF. The CDR3 region has the DNA TGTGCCAGCAGCTCGGATGCTGGGACTGGGGAGACCCAGTACTTC.

A few counts support this clone. V and J are TRBV5-5 and TRBJ1-4; D may be TRBD1 (6 bases). The CDR3 spans 15 residues. Germline CDR1 is SGHKS and CDR2 is YYEKEE (reference sequence). With 0 bases removed from V and 4 bases from J, the gap between germline ends came to 10 bases. In nucleotides, the CDR3 is TGTGCCAGCAGCTTGGCCGCAGGGGTTAATGAAAAACTGTTTTTT. Protein sequence: CASSLAAGVNEKLFF. Supplemented by reference TRBV5-5 and TRBJ1-4, the full variable domain reads DAGVTQSPTHLIKTRGQQVTLRCSPISGHKSVSWYQQVLGQGPQFIFQYYEKEERGRGNFPDRFSARQFPNYSSELNVNALLLGDSALYLCASSLAAGVNEKLFFGSGTQLSVL.

The chain couples TRBV7-8 to TRBJ1-6; the match to TRBD1 covers 8 bases. The CDR3 sequence is 15 residues long. Germline CDR1 SGHVS, CDR2 FQNEAQ. V lost 4 bases to trimming and J lost 12 bases; unmatched junction nucleotides: 11. CDR3 DNA sequence: TGTGCCAGCAGCTCCCGAGGGACAGGTTGGGTACCCCTCCACTTT. Encoded protein: CASSSRGTGWVPLHF.

The V gene is TRBV28, the J gene TRBJ1-2, with 7 bases lining up with TRBD1. This CDR3 is 15 amino acids long. Germline V CDR1 and CDR2: MDHEN, SYDVKM. Trimming took 6 bases from V and 6 from J; bases not matched to a gene: 13. CDR3 bases: TGTGCCAGCAGGGAAGGGGGCTCAAGGATTGATGGCTACACCTTC. Its protein product is CASREGGSRIDGYTF.

The chain recombines TRBV7-2 with TRBJ2-7; maybe TRBD1 (5 bases). This CDR3 has 14 amino acids. CDR1 is SGHTA and CDR2 is FQGNSA in the germline V gene. Trimming took off 5 bases at V and 3 bases at J, with 14 bases between the two ends. CDR3 loop: CASSRTPRSYEQYF. The DNA of the CDR3 is TGTGCCAGCAGCCGGACACCCAGGAGCTACGAGCAGTACTTC.

In its sample, this clone was seen a few times. The chain recombines TRBV6-5 with TRBJ2-1; 7 bases match TRBD2. This CDR3 has 15 amino acids. Germline CDR1 and CDR2: MNHEY and SVGAGI. V was clipped by 6 bases and J by 2 bases; unmatched bases: 7. CDR3 sequence reads: CASRLGGYTYNEQFF. The CDR3 nucleotides read TGTGCCAGCAGGCTGGGAGGGTACACCTACAATGAGCAGTTCTTC.

This clone was detected a few times. This chain uses TRBV14 with TRBJ1-4; D remains unclear. The CDR3 consists of 15 residues. CDR1 and CDR2 (germline): SGHDN, FVKESK. V was pared by 5 bases and J by 1 base, with 11 bases between. In DNA form, the CDR3 reads TGTGCCAGCAGCACCCTAATTGGAACTAATGAAAAACTGTTTTTT. It yields the protein CASSTLIGTNEKLFF.

This chain links TRBV7-9 with TRBJ2-3; 7 positions agree with TRBD1. There are 12 residues in the CDR3. From germline, CDR1 is SEHNR and CDR2 FQNEAQ (reference sequence). V was clipped by 5 bases and J by 10 bases; unmatched bases: 6. The CDR3 loop is CASSPGGSAQYF. The CDR3 region has the DNA TGTGCCAGCAGCCCAGGGGGTTCCGCGCAGTATTTT.

This clone appeared once. The rearrangement uses TRBV11-2 and TRBJ2-7; D uncertain. The CDR3 totals 10 residues. The V end lost 5 bases, the J end lost 4 bases, and 3 bases lay between the germline ends. Germline V gives CDR1 SGHAT, CDR2 FQNNGV. CDR3 residues: CASSQYEQYF. CDR3 bases: TGTGCCAGCAGCCAGTACGAGCAGTACTTC.

As to this clone: A read error may produce the germline difference seen at one junction end. This chain joins TRBV7-9 and TRBJ2-1; 10 positions agree with TRBD1. In germline, CDR1 is SEHNR, CDR2 FQNEAQ (reference sequence). There are 16 residues in the CDR3. As DNA, the CDR3 is TGTTCCAGCAGCTTAGGGGGACAGGGGCCCCACAATGAGCAGTTCTTC. Protein sequence: CSSSLGGQGPHNEQFF.

This rearrangement joins TRBV7-8 to TRBJ2-7; tentative D call: TRBD1 (6 bases). Germline values: CDR1 SGHVS, CDR2 FQNEAQ. The CDR3 is made up of 14 amino acids. Trimming pared 1 base from V and 2 bases from J, leaving 9 bases between. DNA of the CDR3: TGTGCCAGCAGCTTAGGGACAGCCGCCTACGAGCAGTACTTC. Residues: CASSLGTAAYEQYF.

The gene calls are TRBV5-1 and TRBJ1-3; 7 positions agree with TRBD1. The CDR3 length is 14 residues. Germline V gene sequence: CDR1 SGHRS, CDR2 YFSETQ. J was trimmed by 0 bases and V by 8 bases; bases with no gene match: 5. The DNA for the CDR3 is TGCGCCAGTCATCAGGGGGGCTCTGGAAACACCATATATTTT. Amino acids: CASHQGGSGNTIYF.

V is TRBV6-7 and J is TRBJ2-3; TRBD2 is a possible D gene (5 bases). TRBV6-7 is known as an ORF, though its function is uncertain. The CDR3 runs to 17 residues. Trimming left V 0 bases short and J 6 bases short, with 19 bases between. The DNA for the CDR3 is TGTGCCAGCAGTTACTCCCCGGAAACGGGCGGGTGGGATACGCAGTATTTT. Encoded protein: CASSYSPETGGWDTQYF.

The V and J genes are TRBV6-5 and TRBJ2-5; D is possibly TRBD1 (6 bases). The DNA end is a closer match to TRBJ2-7, so the J assignment may be wrong. Germline V lookup: CDR1 MNHEY, CDR2 SVGAGI. This CDR3 spans 14 amino acids. This CDR3 is CASSYRETGLEQYF. In DNA form, the CDR3 reads TGTGCCAGCAGTTATCGTGAAACAGGGCTCGAGCAGTACTTC.

This clone has more than one count but fewer than ten. The V gene is TRBV25-1, the J gene TRBJ1-1, with no clear D. Germline V gives CDR1 MGHDK, CDR2 SYGVNS. Trimming pared 10 bases from V and 11 bases from J, leaving 17 bases between. This CDR3 is 11 amino acids long. This CDR3 is CATGSEGGAFF. CDR3 DNA: TGTGCCACCGGTAGCGAGGGCGGTGCTTTCTTT.

This chain uses TRBV7-6 with TRBJ1-5, with D unclear. Trimming took off 0 bases at V and 4 bases at J, with 4 bases between the two ends. CDR3 length equals 13 residues. CDR1 is SGHVS, CDR2 FNYEAQ, per germline. The CDR3 region has the DNA TGTGCCAGCAGCTTAGCCAGAAATCAGCCCCAGCATTTT. This codes for CASSLARNQPQHF.

The gene calls are TRBV6-5 and TRBJ2-3; 10 bases are shared with TRBD2. Trimming cost V 2 bases and J 6 bases; bases outside gene matches: 5. The germline V gene encodes CDR1 MNHEY and CDR2 SVGAGI. The CDR3 spans 15 residues. Written as DNA, the CDR3 is TGTGCCAGCAGTTACCACCAGCGGGGGGGGGATACGCAGTATTTT. This translates into CASSYHQRGGDTQYF.

V and J are TRBV6-5 and TRBJ2-1, with 10 bases identical to TRBD1. V was clipped by 4 bases and J by 7 bases; unmatched bases: 10. Germline CDR1 is MNHEY and CDR2 is SVGAGI. The CDR3 contains 16 residues. The chain's CDR3 is CASSFQWDRGPNEQFF. CDR3 in DNA: TGTGCCAGCAGTTTTCAATGGGACAGGGGCCCAAATGAGCAGTTCTTC.

The chain joins TRBV6-6 to TRBJ2-5; the match to TRBD2 covers 15 bases. The CDR3 contains 16 residues. Trimming cost V 3 bases and J 5 bases; bases outside gene matches: 4. Germline CDR1 reads MNHNY; CDR2 reads SVGAGI (reference sequence). The CDR3 loop is CASSYRTSGGAETQYF. The CDR3 region has the DNA TGTGCCAGCAGTTATCGGACTAGCGGGGGGGCTGAGACCCAGTACTTC.